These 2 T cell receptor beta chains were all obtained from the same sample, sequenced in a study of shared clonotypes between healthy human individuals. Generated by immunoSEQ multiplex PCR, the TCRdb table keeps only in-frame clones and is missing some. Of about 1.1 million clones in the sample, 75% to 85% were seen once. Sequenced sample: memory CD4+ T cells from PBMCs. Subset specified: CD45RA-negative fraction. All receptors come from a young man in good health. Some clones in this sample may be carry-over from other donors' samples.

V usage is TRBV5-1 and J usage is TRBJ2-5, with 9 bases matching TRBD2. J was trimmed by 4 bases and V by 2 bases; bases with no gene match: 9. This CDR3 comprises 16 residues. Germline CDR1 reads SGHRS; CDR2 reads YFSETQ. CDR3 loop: CASSLGSGSESETQYF. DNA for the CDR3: TGCGCCAGCAGCTTAGGTAGCGGGAGTGAGTCAGAGACCCAGTACTTC.

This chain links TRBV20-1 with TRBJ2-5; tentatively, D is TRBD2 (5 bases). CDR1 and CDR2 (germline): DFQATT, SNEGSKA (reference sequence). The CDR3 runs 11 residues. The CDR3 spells CSFSAKETQYF. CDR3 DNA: TGCAGCTTTAGCGCTAAAGAGACCCAGTACTTC.